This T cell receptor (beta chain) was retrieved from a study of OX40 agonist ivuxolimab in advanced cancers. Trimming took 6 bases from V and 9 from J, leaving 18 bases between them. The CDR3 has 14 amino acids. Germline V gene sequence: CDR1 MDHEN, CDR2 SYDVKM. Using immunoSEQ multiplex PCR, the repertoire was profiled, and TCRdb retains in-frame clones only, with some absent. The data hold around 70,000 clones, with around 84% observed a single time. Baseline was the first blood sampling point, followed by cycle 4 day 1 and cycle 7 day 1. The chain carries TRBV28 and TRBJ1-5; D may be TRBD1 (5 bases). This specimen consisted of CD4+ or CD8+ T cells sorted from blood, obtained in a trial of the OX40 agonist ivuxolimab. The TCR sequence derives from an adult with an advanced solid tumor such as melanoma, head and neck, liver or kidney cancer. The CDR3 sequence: CASSKPGRGGPQHF. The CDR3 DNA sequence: TGTGCCAGCAGCAAACCGGGACGGGGAGGGCCCCAGCATTTT.